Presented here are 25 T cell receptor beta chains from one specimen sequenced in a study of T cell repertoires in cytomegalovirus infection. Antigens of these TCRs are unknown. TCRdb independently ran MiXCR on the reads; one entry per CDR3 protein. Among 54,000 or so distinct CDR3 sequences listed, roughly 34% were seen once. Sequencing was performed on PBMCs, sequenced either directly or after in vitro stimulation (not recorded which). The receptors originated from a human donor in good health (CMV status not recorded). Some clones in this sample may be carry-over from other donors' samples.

This CDR3 reads CASSLLGDSYEQYF. CDR3 nucleotides: TGTGCCAGCAGTTTATTGGGCGACTCCTACGAGCAGTACTTC. This chain uses TRBV28 with TRBJ2-7; D gene uncertain. The V end was cut by 1 base, the J end by 0 bases, with 7 bases between. The germline gives CDR1 MDHEN, CDR2 SYDVKM. The CDR3 totals 14 residues.

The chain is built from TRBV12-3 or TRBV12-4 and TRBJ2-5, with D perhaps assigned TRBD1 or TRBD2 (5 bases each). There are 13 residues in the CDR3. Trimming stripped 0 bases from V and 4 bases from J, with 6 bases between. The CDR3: CASSLAGVETQYF. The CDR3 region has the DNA TGTGCCAGCAGTTTAGCGGGGGTAGAGACCCAGTACTTC.

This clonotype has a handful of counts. DNA for the CDR3: TGTGCCAGCAGCTTATTCGGGGGGCGCTCCTACGAGCAGTACTTC. Translating gives CASSLFGGRSYEQYF. V gene TRBV11-2 combines with J gene TRBJ2-7, with D maybe TRBD2 (7 bases). Germline-derived CDR1 and CDR2 are SGHAT and FQNNGV. V shed 2 bases and J shed 0 bases, with 11 bases lying between them. The CDR3 consists of 15 residues.

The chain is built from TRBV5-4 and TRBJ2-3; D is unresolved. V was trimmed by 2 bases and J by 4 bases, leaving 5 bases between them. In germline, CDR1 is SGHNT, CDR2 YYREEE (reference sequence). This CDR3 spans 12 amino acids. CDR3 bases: TGTGCCAGCAGCTTCCGCTCAGATACGCAGTATTTT. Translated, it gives CASSFRSDTQYF.

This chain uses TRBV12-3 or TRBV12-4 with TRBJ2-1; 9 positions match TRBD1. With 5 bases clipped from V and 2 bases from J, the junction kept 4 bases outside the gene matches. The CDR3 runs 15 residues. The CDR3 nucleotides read TGTGCCAGCAGTCCGGGACAGGGTACCTACAATGAGCAGTTCTTC. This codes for CASSPGQGTYNEQFF.

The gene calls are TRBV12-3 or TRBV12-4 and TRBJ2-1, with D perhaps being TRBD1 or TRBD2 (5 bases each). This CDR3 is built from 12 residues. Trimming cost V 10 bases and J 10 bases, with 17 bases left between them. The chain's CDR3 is CATLDGGSEQFF. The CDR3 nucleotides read TGTGCCACCCTCGATGGGGGATCGGAGCAGTTCTTC.

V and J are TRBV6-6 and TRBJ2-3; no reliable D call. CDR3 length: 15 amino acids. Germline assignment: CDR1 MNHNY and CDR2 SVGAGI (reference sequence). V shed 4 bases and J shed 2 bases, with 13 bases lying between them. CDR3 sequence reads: CASSFSQLLTDTQYF. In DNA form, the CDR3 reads TGTGCCAGCAGTTTCTCCCAACTTCTCACAGATACGCAGTATTTT.

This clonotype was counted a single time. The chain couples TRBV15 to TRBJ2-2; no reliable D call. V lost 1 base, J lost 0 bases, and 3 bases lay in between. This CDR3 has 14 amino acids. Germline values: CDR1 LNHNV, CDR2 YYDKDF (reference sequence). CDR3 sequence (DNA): TGTGCCACCAGCAGAGTGGCGAACACCGGGGAGCTGTTTTTT. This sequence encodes CATSRVANTGELFF.

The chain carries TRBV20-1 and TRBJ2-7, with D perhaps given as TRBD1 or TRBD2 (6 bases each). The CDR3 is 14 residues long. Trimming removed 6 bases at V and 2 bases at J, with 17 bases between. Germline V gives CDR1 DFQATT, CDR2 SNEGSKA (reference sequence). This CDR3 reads CSAPNAEGAYEQYF. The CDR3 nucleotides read TGCAGTGCCCCTAACGCGGAGGGGGCCTACGAGCAGTACTTC.

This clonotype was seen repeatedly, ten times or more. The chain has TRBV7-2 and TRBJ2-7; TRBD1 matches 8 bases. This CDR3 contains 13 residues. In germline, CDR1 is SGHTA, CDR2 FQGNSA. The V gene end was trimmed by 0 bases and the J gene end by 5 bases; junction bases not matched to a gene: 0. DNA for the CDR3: TGTGCCAGCAGCTTAGCACAGGGGGACGAGCAGTACTTC. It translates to CASSLAQGDEQYF.

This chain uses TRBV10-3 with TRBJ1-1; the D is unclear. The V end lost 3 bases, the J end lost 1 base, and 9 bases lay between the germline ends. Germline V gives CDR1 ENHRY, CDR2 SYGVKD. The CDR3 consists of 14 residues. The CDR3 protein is CAISERAPNTEAFF. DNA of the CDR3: TGTGCCATCAGTGAAAGGGCGCCGAACACTGAAGCTTTCTTT.

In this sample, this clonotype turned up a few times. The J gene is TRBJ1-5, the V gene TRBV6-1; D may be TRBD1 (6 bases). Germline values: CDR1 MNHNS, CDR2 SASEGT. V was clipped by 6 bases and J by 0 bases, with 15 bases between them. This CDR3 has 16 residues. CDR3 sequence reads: CASRRQAPTSNQPQHF. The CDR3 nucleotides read TGTGCCAGCAGACGACAGGCCCCGACTAGCAATCAGCCCCAGCATTTT.

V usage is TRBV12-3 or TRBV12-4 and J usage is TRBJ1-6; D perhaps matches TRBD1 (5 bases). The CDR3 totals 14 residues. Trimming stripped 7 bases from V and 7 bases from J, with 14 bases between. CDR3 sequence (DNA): TGTGCCAGCACCACCGGGACTTTGAATTCACCCCTCCACTTT. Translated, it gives CASTTGTLNSPLHF.

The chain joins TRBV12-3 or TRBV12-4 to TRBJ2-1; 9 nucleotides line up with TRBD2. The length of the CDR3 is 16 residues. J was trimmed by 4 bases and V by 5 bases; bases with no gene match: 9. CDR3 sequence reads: CASSLSGTSPYNEQFF. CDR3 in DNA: TGTGCCAGCAGTCTCTCCGGGACTAGCCCTTACAATGAGCAGTTCTTC.

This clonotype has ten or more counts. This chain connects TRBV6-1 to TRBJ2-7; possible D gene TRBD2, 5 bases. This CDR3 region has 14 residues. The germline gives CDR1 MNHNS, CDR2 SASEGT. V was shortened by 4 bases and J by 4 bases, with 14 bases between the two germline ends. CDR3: CASSAFLGDYEQYF. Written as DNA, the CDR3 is TGTGCCAGCAGTGCATTTTTGGGAGATTACGAGCAGTACTTC.

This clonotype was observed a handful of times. The DNA of the CDR3 is TGTGCCAGCTCACCAAGGACAGGGGAAAATTCACCCCTCCACTTT. This encodes CASSPRTGENSPLHF. The V gene is TRBV18, the J gene TRBJ1-6; TRBD1 aligns across 9 bases. The junction had 3 bases not matched to a gene; V was cut back by 2 bases and J by 7 bases. The CDR3 covers 15 residues. Germline V gene data show CDR1 as KGHSH and CDR2 as LQKENI.

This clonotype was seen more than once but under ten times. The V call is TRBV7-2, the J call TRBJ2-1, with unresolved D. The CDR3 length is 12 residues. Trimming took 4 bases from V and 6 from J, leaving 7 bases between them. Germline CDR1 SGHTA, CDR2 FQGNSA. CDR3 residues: CASSSGFNEQFF. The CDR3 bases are TGTGCCAGCAGCTCGGGTTTCAATGAGCAGTTCTTC. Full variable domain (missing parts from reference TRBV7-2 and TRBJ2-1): GAGVSQSPSNKVTEKGKDVELRCDPISGHTALYWYRQSLGQGLEFLIYFQGNSAPDKSGLPSDRFSAERTGGSVSTLTIQRTQQEDSAVYLCASSSGFNEQFFGPGTRLTVL.

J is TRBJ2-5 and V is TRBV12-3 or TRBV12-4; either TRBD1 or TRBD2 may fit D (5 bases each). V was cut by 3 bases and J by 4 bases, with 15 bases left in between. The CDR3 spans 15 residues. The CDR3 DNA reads TGTGCCAGCAGTTTTTGGGAGAGGGGTAGAGAGACCCAGTACTTC. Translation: CASSFWERGRETQYF.

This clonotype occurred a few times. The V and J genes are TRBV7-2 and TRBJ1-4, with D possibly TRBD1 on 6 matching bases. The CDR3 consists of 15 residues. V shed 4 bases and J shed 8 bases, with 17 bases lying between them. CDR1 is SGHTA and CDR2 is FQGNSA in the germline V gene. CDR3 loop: CASSSNRDIGEKLFF. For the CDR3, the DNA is TGTGCCAGCAGCTCAAACCGGGACATAGGAGAAAAACTGTTTTTT.

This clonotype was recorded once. CDR3 DNA: TGTGCCAGCAGCTCTCCCTCCCTAGCGGAGAGAGACATTCAGTACTTC. Translating gives CASSSPSLAERDIQYF. The J gene is TRBJ2-4, the V gene TRBV7-6; 7 nucleotides align to TRBD2. This CDR3 spans 16 amino acids. Germline V lookup: CDR1 SGHVS, CDR2 FNYEAQ. Trimming cost V 4 bases and J 8 bases; bases outside gene matches: 14.

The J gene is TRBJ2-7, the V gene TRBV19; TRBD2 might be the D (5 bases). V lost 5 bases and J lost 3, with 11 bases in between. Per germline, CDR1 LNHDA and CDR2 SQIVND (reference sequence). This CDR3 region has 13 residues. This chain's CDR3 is CASSPRLLYEQYF. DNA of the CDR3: TGTGCCAGTAGTCCCAGACTACTCTACGAGCAGTACTTC.

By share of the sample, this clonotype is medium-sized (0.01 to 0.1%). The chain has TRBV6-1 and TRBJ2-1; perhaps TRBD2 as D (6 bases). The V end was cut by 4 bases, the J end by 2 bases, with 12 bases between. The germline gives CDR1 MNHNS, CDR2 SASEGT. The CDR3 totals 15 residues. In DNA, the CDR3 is TGTGCCAGCAGTGGGCTGGGGAGGACCTACAATGAGCAGTTCTTC. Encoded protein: CASSGLGRTYNEQFF.

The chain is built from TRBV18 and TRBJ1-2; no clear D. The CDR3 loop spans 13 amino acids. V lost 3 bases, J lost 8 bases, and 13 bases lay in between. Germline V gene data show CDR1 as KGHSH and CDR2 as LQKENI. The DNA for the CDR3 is TGTGCCAGCTCACCCCCTCCAAAAAGGGGCTACACCTTC. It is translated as CASSPPPKRGYTF.

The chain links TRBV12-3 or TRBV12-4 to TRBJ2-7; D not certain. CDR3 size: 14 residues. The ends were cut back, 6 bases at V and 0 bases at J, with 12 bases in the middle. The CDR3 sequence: CASSPSQSSYEQYF. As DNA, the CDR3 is TGTGCCAGCAGCCCGAGTCAGAGCTCCTACGAGCAGTACTTC.

This CDR3 is CAISVSKGSTYNEQFF. Written as DNA, the CDR3 is TGTGCCATCAGTGTGAGTAAGGGGTCTACCTACAATGAGCAGTTCTTC. The chain combines TRBV10-3 with TRBJ2-1; D perhaps matches TRBD1 (5 bases). The CDR3 spans 16 residues. V gave up 4 bases and J gave up 2 bases, with 15 bases separating them. The V gene's germline CDR1 is ENHRY and CDR2 SYGVKD.